This T cell receptor (beta chain) originates from a study of blood T cell repertoires in COVID-19. Study details: Whether acute or convalescent, the COVID-19 samples came from the United States, Italy and Spain.

Generated by immunoSEQ multiplex PCR, the TCRdb table keeps only in-frame clones and is missing some. Of hundreds of thousands of clones in the sample, about 83% were seen once. Germline V CDR1 and CDR2: LGHDT, YNNKEL (reference sequence). V trimming: 3 bases; J trimming: 2 bases; junction bases outside the gene matches: 4. The CDR3 consists of 15 residues. The count of this clone is one. Sample: PBMCs or T cells enriched from blood (not recorded which). The TCR comes from a woman in her thirties or forties who had recovered from COVID-19. This chain connects TRBV3-1 (or the pseudogene TRBV3-2) to TRBJ2-7; TRBD2 aligns across 10 bases. In nucleotides, the CDR3 is TGTGCCAGCAGCCACCGGACTAGCGGAGCCTACGAGCAGTACTTC. This sequence encodes CASSHRTSGAYEQYF.